This passage covers 27 T cell receptor beta chains from one sample sequenced in a study of blood T cell repertoires in COVID-19. Profiling relied on immunoSEQ multiplex PCR, and the TCRdb table lists in-frame clones only, not all of them. The data show over 150,000 clones, 88% seen once. The sample taken for sequencing was PBMCs or T cells enriched from blood (not recorded which). The receptors derive from a woman aged 18-29 years who had recovered from COVID-19.

The gene calls are TRBV29-1 and TRBJ1-1, with 7 bases identical to TRBD1. CDR1 is SQVTM, CDR2 ANQGSEA, per germline. With V trimmed by 7 bases and J by 0 bases, 2 bases remained unmatched. The CDR3 has 12 residues. The CDR3 protein is CSAGQVNTEAFF. CDR3 in DNA: TGCAGCGCTGGACAGGTGAACACTGAAGCTTTCTTT.

This chain links TRBV9 with TRBJ2-1; 11 bases are a match to TRBD2. The CDR3 spans 16 residues. CDR1 is SGDLS, CDR2 YYNGEE, per germline. Trimming cost V 4 bases and J 8 bases; bases outside gene matches: 11. CDR3 coding DNA: TGTGCCAGCAGCAAAGATAGCGGGGGGGCGTCGGATGAGCAGTTCTTC. This encodes CASSKDSGGASDEQFF.

The gene calls are TRBV27 and TRBJ1-1; D unresolved. The CDR3 sequence is 14 residues long. Between the trimmed V and J ends, which lost 3 bases and 0 bases, there was a span of 8 bases. Germline lookup yields CDR1 MNHEY and CDR2 SMNVEV (reference sequence). CDR3 amino acids: CASSFSGLNTEAFF. As DNA, the CDR3 is TGTGCCAGCAGTTTCTCCGGGTTGAACACTGAAGCTTTCTTT.

V is TRBV19 and J is TRBJ2-5; no definite D call. Trimming cost V 0 bases and J 5 bases, with 7 bases left between them. Germline V gene sequence: CDR1 LNHDA, CDR2 SQIVND (reference sequence). The CDR3 totals 13 residues. CDR3 protein: CASSIDSRETQYF. DNA for the CDR3: TGTGCCAGTAGTATAGACAGCAGGGAGACCCAGTACTTC.

The V gene is TRBV19, the J gene TRBJ1-1; D remains unclear. The CDR3 is 12 residues long. V was pared by 6 bases and J by 1 base, with 6 bases between. Germline V gene data show CDR1 as LNHDA and CDR2 as SQIVND (reference sequence). The CDR3 DNA sequence: TGTGCCAGTAGCCAGGCGAACACTGAAGCTTTCTTT. Translation: CASSQANTEAFF.

The V call is TRBV7-9, the J call TRBJ2-3; D gene ambiguous. Germline V lookup: CDR1 SEHNR, CDR2 FQNEAQ (reference sequence). The CDR3 extends over 15 amino acids. V lost 1 base and J 2 bases, leaving 10 bases between the germline ends. For the CDR3, the DNA is TGTGCCAGCAGCTTAGGTATGGCCAACACAGATACGCAGTATTTT. It is translated as CASSLGMANTDTQYF.

The chain has TRBV19 and TRBJ2-2; D is ambiguous. Germline V gene lookup returns CDR1 LNHDA and CDR2 SQIVND (reference sequence). Trimming took 8 bases from V and 6 from J, leaving 10 bases between them. The CDR3 consists of 12 residues. CDR3 DNA: TGTGCCAGTTCCTACCGTTCCGGGGAGCTGTTTTTT. It is translated as CASSYRSGELFF.

The sample holds one count of this clone. The rearrangement uses TRBV19 and TRBJ1-4; D remains unclear. V was clipped by 7 bases and J by 6 bases, with 21 bases between them. The CDR3 spans 16 residues. CDR1 is LNHDA, CDR2 SQIVND, per germline (reference sequence). The CDR3 DNA follows: TGTGCCAGTACCACCCTCTATCGAGTAGAGGATGAAAAACTGTTTTTT. Protein product: CASTTLYRVEDEKLFF.

V is TRBV14 and J is TRBJ1-6; 8 nucleotides align to TRBD1. This CDR3 spans 16 amino acids. Germline lookup yields CDR1 SGHDN and CDR2 FVKESK. The ends lost 5 bases at V and 4 bases at J; junction bases unmatched: 7. Written as DNA, the CDR3 is TGTGCCAGCAGCGCCCAGGGGGCAGGTTATAATTCACCCCTCCACTTT. This gives the protein CASSAQGAGYNSPLHF.

V and J are TRBV15 and TRBJ2-3; TRBD2 agrees at 8 bases. The germline gives CDR1 LNHNV, CDR2 YYDKDF (reference sequence). The CDR3 has 16 amino acids. Trimming cost V 1 base and J 6 bases; bases outside gene matches: 9. CDR3 loop: CATSRVSGGPRDTQYF. Here the CDR3 DNA reads TGTGCCACCAGCAGAGTCTCGGGAGGGCCTCGGGATACGCAGTATTTT.

This clone appeared once. The gene calls are TRBV7-6 and TRBJ2-5; a weak D match, TRBD1 (5 bases). CDR1 and CDR2 from the germline V gene are SGHVS and FNYEAQ. V lost 4 bases and J 5 bases, leaving 17 bases between the germline ends. CDR3 length equals 15 residues. The CDR3 DNA sequence: TGTGCCAGCAGCTCCTCTGTGGCCAGGGCCGAGACCCAGTACTTC. Amino acid sequence: CASSSSVARAETQYF.

The chain employs TRBV3-1 (or the pseudogene TRBV3-2) and TRBJ2-7; 11 bases are shared with TRBD1. V lost 6 bases, J lost 3 bases, and 10 bases stayed unmatched. The CDR3 covers 16 residues. Germline V gene lookup returns CDR1 LGHDT and CDR2 YNNKEL (reference sequence). DNA of the CDR3: TGTGCCAGCAGTGAAGAGTTGGGGACAGGGGGCTACGAGCAGTACTTC. Its translation: CASSEELGTGGYEQYF.

The chain carries TRBV28 and TRBJ2-2; D unclear. The CDR3 length is 15 residues. CDR1 is MDHEN, CDR2 SYDVKM, per germline. Trimming took off 6 bases at V and 4 bases at J, with 15 bases between the two ends. Here the CDR3 reads CASRQRGVSTGELFF. In nucleotides, the CDR3 is TGTGCCAGCAGGCAACGAGGAGTAAGCACCGGGGAGCTGTTTTTT.

The chain recombines TRBV6-1 with TRBJ1-4; D is unresolved. The V gene's germline CDR1 is MNHNS and CDR2 SASEGT. The CDR3 covers 13 residues. Trimming removed 2 bases from V and 6 bases from J, with 7 bases in between. The CDR3 here is CASSEHRDEKLFF. As DNA, the CDR3 is TGTGCCAGCAGTGAACACCGGGATGAAAAACTGTTTTTT.

This chain uses TRBV9 with TRBJ1-6; 9 bases match TRBD1. The CDR3 covers 14 residues. Germline lookup yields CDR1 SGDLS and CDR2 YYNGEE. V dropped 3 bases and J dropped 10; count of bases not matched to a gene: 5. CDR3 DNA: TGTGCCAGCAGCGCAGGGACAGGGTACTCACCCCTCCACTTT. This translates into CASSAGTGYSPLHF.

The chain combines TRBV7-2 with TRBJ1-6; 7 bases match TRBD1. The CDR3 is 14 residues long. V dropped 5 bases and J dropped 6; count of bases not matched to a gene: 4. CDR1 and CDR2 (germline): SGHTA, FQGNSA. CDR3 sequence reads: CASSPTGFNSPLHF. The CDR3, as DNA: TGTGCCAGCAGCCCGACAGGGTTTAATTCACCCCTCCACTTT.

The chain combines TRBV3-1 (or the pseudogene TRBV3-2) with TRBJ2-3, with D uncertain. CDR3 size: 12 residues. Between the trimmed V and J ends, which lost 1 base and 7 bases, there was a span of 6 bases. CDR1 is LGHDT and CDR2 is YNNKEL in the germline V gene (reference sequence). The CDR3 is CASSQVSNTQYF. The CDR3 DNA reads TGTGCCAGCAGCCAAGTTTCAAATACGCAGTATTTT.

The chain couples TRBV28 to TRBJ1-3; D is unresolved. V lost 3 bases, J lost 4 bases, and 13 bases lay in between. Germline loops: CDR1 MDHEN, CDR2 SYDVKM. The CDR3 is 15 residues long. In nucleotides, the CDR3 is TGTGCCAGCAGTTTTGCCTTAGCGGGGGGAAACACCATATATTTT. It encodes CASSFALAGGNTIYF.

This chain uses TRBV4-2 with TRBJ1-5; a possible D gene is TRBD1 (6 bases). V lost 1 base and J 7 bases, leaving 23 bases between the germline ends. The CDR3 has 18 amino acids. Germline loops: CDR1 LGHNA, CDR2 YNFKEQ. The CDR3 protein is CASSQGSTGRGENQPQHF. For the CDR3, the DNA is TGTGCCAGCAGCCAAGGATCAACAGGGAGAGGGGAGAACCAGCCCCAGCATTTT.

The chain couples TRBV6-5 to TRBJ2-2; D not resolved. CDR1 is MNHEY, CDR2 SVGAGI, per germline. V gave up 4 bases and J gave up 8 bases, with 5 bases separating them. The CDR3 loop spans 11 amino acids. The CDR3 DNA reads as TGTGCCAGCAGTTCTACGGGGGAGCTGTTTTTT. Residues: CASSSTGELFF.

The CDR3 loop is CASNDDRAADYGYTF. CDR3 coding DNA: TGTGCCAGTAACGACGACAGGGCTGCGGACTATGGCTACACCTTC. J is TRBJ1-2 and V is TRBV19; TRBD1 matches 7 bases. In germline, CDR1 is LNHDA, CDR2 SQIVND (reference sequence). This CDR3 is 15 amino acids long. The V and J ends lost 7 bases and 3 bases, in that order; junction bases with no gene match: 11.

The chain is built from TRBV20-1 and TRBJ1-4; a possible D gene is TRBD1 (5 bases). Trimming removed 3 bases at V and 13 bases at J, with 18 bases between. CDR3 length equals 13 residues. Germline CDR1 DFQATT, CDR2 SNEGSKA (reference sequence). CDR3: CSASLNPGGGLFF. CDR3 DNA sequence: TGCAGTGCTAGTCTCAATCCGGGGGGAGGACTGTTTTTT.

This clone was found once. This chain joins TRBV10-3 and TRBJ2-2, with TRBD1 as a possible D gene (6 bases). V was clipped by 9 bases and J by 4 bases, with 12 bases between them. The CDR3 is made up of 13 amino acids. The germline V gene encodes CDR1 ENHRY and CDR2 SYGVKD. The CDR3 protein is CAIPGTSTGELFF. CDR3 DNA sequence: TGTGCCATACCCGGGACATCCACCGGGGAGCTGTTTTTT.

This clone has a single count. The chain links TRBV28 to TRBJ2-5, with D possibly matching TRBD2 (5 bases). Germline lookup yields CDR1 MDHEN and CDR2 SYDVKM. CDR3 size: 13 residues. The ends were cut back, 6 bases at V and 5 bases at J, with 13 bases in the middle. The CDR3 DNA sequence: TGTGCCAGCAGCAGAACTAGTCGGGAGACCCAGTACTTC. Residues: CASSRTSRETQYF.

CDR3 protein: CASSLASGSNNEQFF. CDR3 in DNA: TGCGCCAGCAGCTTGGCCAGCGGGAGCAACAATGAGCAGTTCTTC. The rearrangement joins TRBV5-1 to TRBJ2-1; TRBD2 aligns across 8 bases. This CDR3 has 15 residues. CDR1 SGHRS and CDR2 YFSETQ come from the germline V gene. The J segment lost 5 bases and the V segment lost 0 bases, leaving 4 bases of the junction unmatched.

The V call is TRBV11-2, the J call TRBJ2-1; D remains ambiguous. The CDR3 has 15 amino acids. V was cut by 1 base and J by 5 bases, with 12 bases left in between. CDR1 and CDR2 from the germline V gene are SGHAT and FQNNGV. The CDR3 DNA is TGTGCCAGCAGCTTAGTGATTGGCTCACACAATGAGCAGTTCTTC. Its translation is CASSLVIGSHNEQFF.

The J gene is TRBJ1-3, the V gene TRBV19; TRBD1 aligns across 10 bases. V shed 7 bases and J 7 bases; nucleotides not matched to a gene: 16. The CDR3 is 17 amino acids. CDR1 and CDR2 from the germline V gene are LNHDA and SQIVND (reference sequence). The CDR3 sequence is CASTDGPSTGGRNTIYF. For the CDR3, the DNA is TGTGCCAGTACCGACGGGCCATCGACAGGGGGCAGGAACACCATATATTTT.